This TCR beta chain was obtained from a study of identical twins. Broader study findings: In monozygotic twins, models underestimated the sharing of out-of-frame TCR alpha. Memory repertoires lacked the insertion deficit that abundant cord blood beta clonotypes showed.

A universal primer site came from template switching; cDNA carried unique molecular identifiers. TCRdb reprocessed the 5' RACE reads via MiXCR and lists one record per CDR3 protein. Of 690,000 or so distinct CDR3 sequences in the sample, roughly 6% are singletons; the top ten hold 1.5% to 2%. J gave up 4 bases and V 3 bases, and 5 bases lay outside the gene matches. Germline CDR1 reads KGHDR; CDR2 reads SFDVKD. This CDR3 contains 16 residues. This clonotype was recorded a few times. Its antigen is undetermined. The sample consisted of naive T cells sorted from blood. The chain recombines TRBV24-1 with TRBJ2-2, with 9 bases fitting TRBD1. This receptor was taken from a man aged 18-30 years in good health. Here the CDR3 reads CATSDRTGVGTGELFF. The CDR3 DNA sequence: TGTGCCACCAGTGATAGGACAGGGGTCGGCACCGGGGAGCTGTTTTTT.